The rows below give T cell receptor beta chains drawn from one sample of a study of identical twins' blood T cells. TCRdb reanalysed the 5' RACE reads using MiXCR and keeps one entry per CDR3 protein. The sample shows roughly 380,000 distinct CDR3 sequences, 25% to 35% of them seen only once. Sequencing was carried out using PBMCs. These TCRs come from a woman aged 18 to 55 in good health. Both conserved end residues are trimmed from each CDR3. Clone size is not always given. Where it is, it says once, few, many or a class for expanded clones.

cdr3_aa | cdr3_length | j_call | v_call | clone_size
ASSGPHRDSFYGYT | 14 | TRBJ1-2 | TRBV5-1 | few
ASSLGGAGANEKLF | 14 | TRBJ1-4 | TRBV5-4 | few
ASSPTTGTDTQY | 12 | TRBJ2-3 | TRBV18 | few
SVEFRAGDFGVADTQY | 16 | TRBJ2-3 | TRBV29-1 | few
ASSLTSGKVEQF | 12 | TRBJ2-1 | TRBV5-1 | few
ASSYTYRNTEAF | 12 | TRBJ1-1 | TRBV6-2/TRBV6-3 | few
ASTREGVASNQPQH | 14 | TRBJ1-5 | TRBV6-2/TRBV6-3 | NA
ATSGQNYGYT | 10 | TRBJ1-2 | TRBV2 | NA
SARTSQGAFHT | 11 | TRBJ1-2 | TRBV20-1 | few
ASSQDDRNQPQH | 12 | TRBJ1-5 | TRBV4-1 | NA
ASSSGTGANSPLH | 13 | TRBJ1-6 | TRBV27 | few
SARGTGANSPLH | 12 | TRBJ1-6 | TRBV29-1 | few
ASRSGYSYEQY | 11 | TRBJ2-7 | TRBV27 | few
ASSPNRDGNEKLF | 13 | TRBJ1-4 | TRBV3-1 | few
ASSSGPSQETQY | 12 | TRBJ2-5 | TRBV6-5 | NA
ASSPPGISSGNTIY | 14 | TRBJ1-3 | TRBV18 | NA
ASSVRLAGAGELF | 13 | TRBJ2-2 | TRBV9 | NA
ASSYRGTGYTGELF | 14 | TRBJ2-2 | TRBV21-1 | NA
ASSFGQKYNEQF | 12 | TRBJ2-1 | TRBV27 | few
ASSVAPQGGTEAF | 13 | TRBJ1-1 | TRBV9 | few
ASSPDGRRLNTEAF | 14 | TRBJ1-1 | TRBV19 | NA
ASSLSYQDKLDEAF | 14 | TRBJ1-1 | TRBV7-9 | NA
AISGTGSGNTIY | 12 | TRBJ1-3 | TRBV10-3 | NA
ASRNGYT | 7 | TRBJ1-2 | TRBV19 | NA
ASSYLGGNEQF | 11 | TRBJ2-1 | TRBV6-6 | NA
ASSVGLNQETQY | 12 | TRBJ2-5 | TRBV9 | NA
ASSYSRDSNQPQH | 13 | TRBJ1-5 | TRBV6-5 | NA
ASSDHYEQY | 9 | TRBJ2-7 | TRBV6-6 | NA
SASRTKVYNEQF | 12 | TRBJ2-1 | TRBV20-1 | NA
ASSARGIEQY | 10 | TRBJ2-7 | TRBV7-9 | NA
SAREPNSYEQY | 11 | TRBJ2-7 | TRBV20-1 | NA
ASSQESGRNTGELF | 14 | TRBJ2-2 | TRBV4-3 | few
ASRGTSDAGELF | 12 | TRBJ2-2 | TRBV6-5 | few
ASSPHLIGPNEKLF | 14 | TRBJ1-4 | TRBV4-3 | NA
ASKVGSSSYNSPLH | 14 | TRBJ1-6 | TRBV5-1 | many
ASERILKDIQY | 11 | TRBJ2-4 | TRBV5-8 | few
AWDMGRNEQF | 10 | TRBJ2-1 | TRBV21-1 | NA
ASSRPGTGLNTEAF | 14 | TRBJ1-1 | TRBV5-1 | few
AWSRETEAF | 9 | TRBJ1-1 | TRBV30 | NA
ASSENLAGAPWYNEQF | 16 | TRBJ2-1 | TRBV2 | NA
ASSLTGRPAF | 10 | TRBJ1-1 | TRBV28 | NA
SARPGLPYNEQF | 12 | TRBJ2-1 | TRBV20-1 | many
ASSGPPTNEKLF | 12 | TRBJ1-4 | TRBV13 | NA
ASSIHMGAAF | 10 | TRBJ1-1 | TRBV19 | few
ASSIDLRKTYSHGYT | 15 | TRBJ1-2 | TRBV19 | NA
ASSSQGRDGYT | 11 | TRBJ1-2 | TRBV7-9 | NA
ASSIESGNPYEQY | 13 | TRBJ2-7 | TRBV19 | NA
SAREGPRGGTDTQY | 14 | TRBJ2-3 | TRBV20-1 | NA
ASSLGTGRSVNQPQH | 15 | TRBJ1-5 | TRBV7-2 | NA
SATDGNTDTQY | 11 | TRBJ2-3 | TRBV20-1 | many
ASSQGPSGSYNEQF | 14 | TRBJ2-1 | TRBV4-2 | few
ASRSDLSYEQY | 11 | TRBJ2-7 | TRBV2 | NA
SARLDARETQY | 11 | TRBJ2-5 | TRBV20-1 | few
ASSFGPHTEAF | 11 | TRBJ1-1 | TRBV28 | many
SARGWDNSGNTIY | 13 | TRBJ1-3 | TRBV20-1 | NA